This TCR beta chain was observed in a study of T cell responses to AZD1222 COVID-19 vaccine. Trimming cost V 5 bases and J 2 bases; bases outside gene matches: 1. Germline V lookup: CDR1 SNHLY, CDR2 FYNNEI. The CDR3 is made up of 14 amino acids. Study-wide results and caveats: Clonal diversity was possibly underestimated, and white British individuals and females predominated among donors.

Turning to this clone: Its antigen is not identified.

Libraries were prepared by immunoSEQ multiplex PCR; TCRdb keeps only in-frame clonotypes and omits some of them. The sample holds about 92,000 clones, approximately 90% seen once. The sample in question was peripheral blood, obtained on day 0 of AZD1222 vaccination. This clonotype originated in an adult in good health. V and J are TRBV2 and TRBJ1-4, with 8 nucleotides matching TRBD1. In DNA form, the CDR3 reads TGTGCCAGCAGTCGACAGGGGACTAATGAAAAACTGTTTTTT. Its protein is CASSRQGTNEKLFF.